These 3 T cell receptor beta chains were all obtained from the same sample, sequenced in a study of PD-L1 blockade in urothelial cancer. TCRdb's copy holds only in-frame clones and misses some; the assay was immunoSEQ multiplex PCR. The repertoire has about 90,000 clones, 90% to 95% of them found once; the top ten carry over 9%. The sample here was PBMCs, taken around atezolizumab (anti-PD-L1) treatment. These receptor sequences come from a man aged 55 to 69 with urothelial cancer.

The chain links TRBV9 to TRBJ1-2; the match to TRBD1 covers 7 bases. After removal of 0 bases from V and 3 bases from J, the junction contained 8 bases not matched to a gene. Germline loops: CDR1 SGDLS, CDR2 YYNGEE. This CDR3 is built from 16 residues. The DNA for the CDR3 is TGTGCCAGCAGCGTAGATATTCGAGGGACAGACTATGGCTACACCTTC. As protein: CASSVDIRGTDYGYTF. The full variable domain, its missing parts supplied by reference TRBV9 and TRBJ1-2, is DSGVTQTPKHLITATGQRVTLRCSPRSGDLSVYWYQQSLDQGLQFLIQYYNGEERAKGNILERFSAQQFPDLHSELNLSSLELGDSALYFCASSVDIRGTDYGYTFGSGTRLTVV.

The gene calls are TRBV4-1 and TRBJ2-4; 8 nucleotides align to TRBD2. The CDR3 loop spans 17 amino acids. Trimming removed 2 bases from V and 0 bases from J; junction bases left unmatched: 6. Germline CDR1 and CDR2: MGHRA and YSYEKL. CDR3 region: CASSQPIAGLAKNIQYF. Here the CDR3 DNA reads TGCGCCAGCAGCCAACCGATAGCGGGATTAGCCAAAAACATTCAGTACTTC.

The CDR3 here is CASSFRPAGVIDEQYF. CDR3 bases: TGTGCCAGCAGCTTCCGACCCGCGGGAGTTATCGACGAGCAGTACTTC. The V and J genes are TRBV7-2 and TRBJ2-7, with 7 bases identical to TRBD2. The CDR3 is 16 residues long. Germline CDR1 SGHTA, CDR2 FQGNSA. V trimming: 3 bases; J trimming: 5 bases; junction bases outside the gene matches: 13.